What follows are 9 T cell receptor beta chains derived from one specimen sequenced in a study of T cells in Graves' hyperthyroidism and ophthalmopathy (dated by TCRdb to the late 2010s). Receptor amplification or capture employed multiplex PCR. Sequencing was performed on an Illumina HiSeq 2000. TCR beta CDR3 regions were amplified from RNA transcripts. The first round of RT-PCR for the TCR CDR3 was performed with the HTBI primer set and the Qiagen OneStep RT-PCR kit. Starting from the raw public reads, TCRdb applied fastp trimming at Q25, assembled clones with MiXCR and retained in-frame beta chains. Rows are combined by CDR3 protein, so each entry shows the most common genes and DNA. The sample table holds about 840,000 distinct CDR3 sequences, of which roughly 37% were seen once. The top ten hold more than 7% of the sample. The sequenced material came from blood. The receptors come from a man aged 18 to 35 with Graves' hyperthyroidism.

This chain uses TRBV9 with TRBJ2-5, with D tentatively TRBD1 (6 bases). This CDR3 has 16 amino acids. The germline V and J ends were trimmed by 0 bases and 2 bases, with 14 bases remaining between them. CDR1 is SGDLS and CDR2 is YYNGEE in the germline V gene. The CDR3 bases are TGTGCCAGCAGCGTAGGGGGCTCGGGACAACAAGAGACCCAGTACTTC. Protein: CASSVGGSGQQETQYF.

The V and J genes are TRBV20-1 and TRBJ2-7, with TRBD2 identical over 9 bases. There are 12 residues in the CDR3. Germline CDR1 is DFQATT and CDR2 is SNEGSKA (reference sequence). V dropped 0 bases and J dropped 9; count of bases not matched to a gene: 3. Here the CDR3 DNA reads TGCAGTGCTAGAGAACTAGCGGGTCCGCAGTACTTC. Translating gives CSARELAGPQYF.

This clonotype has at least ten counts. The CDR3 reads CSARDRGLGQPQHF. The CDR3 DNA is TGCAGTGCAAGGGACAGGGGGCTGGGGCAGCCCCAGCATTTT. The rearrangement joins TRBV20-1 to TRBJ1-5; TRBD1 aligns across 12 bases. The V segment lost 6 bases and the J segment 7 bases; nucleotides outside the gene matches: 7. Germline V gene sequence: CDR1 DFQATT, CDR2 SNEGSKA (reference sequence). The CDR3 length is 14 residues.

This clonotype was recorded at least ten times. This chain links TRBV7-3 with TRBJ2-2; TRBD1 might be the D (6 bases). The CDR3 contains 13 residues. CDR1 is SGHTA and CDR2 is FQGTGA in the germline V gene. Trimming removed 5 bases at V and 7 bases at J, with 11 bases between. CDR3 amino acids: CASSPNRDGELFF. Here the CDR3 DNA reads TGTGCCAGCAGCCCCAACAGGGACGGGGAGCTGTTTTTT.

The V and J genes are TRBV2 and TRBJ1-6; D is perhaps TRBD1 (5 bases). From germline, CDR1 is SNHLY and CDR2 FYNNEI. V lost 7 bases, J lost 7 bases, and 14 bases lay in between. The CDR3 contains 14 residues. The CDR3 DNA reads TGTGCCAGCACCGAGGAGGGGACGAATTCACCCCTCCACTTT. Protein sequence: CASTEEGTNSPLHF.

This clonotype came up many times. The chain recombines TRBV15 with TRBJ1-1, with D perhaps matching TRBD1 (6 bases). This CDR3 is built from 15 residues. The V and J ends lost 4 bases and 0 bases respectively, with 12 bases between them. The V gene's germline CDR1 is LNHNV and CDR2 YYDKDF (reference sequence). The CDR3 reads CATSTGQLMNTEAFF. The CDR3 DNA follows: TGTGCCACCAGCACCGGACAGCTCATGAACACTGAAGCTTTCTTT.

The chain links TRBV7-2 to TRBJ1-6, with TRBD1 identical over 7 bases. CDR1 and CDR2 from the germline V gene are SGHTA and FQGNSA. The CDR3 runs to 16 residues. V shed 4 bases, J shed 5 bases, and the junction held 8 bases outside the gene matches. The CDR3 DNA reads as TGTGCCAGCAGCTCTCGCCCGACAGGGAATAATTCACCCCTCCACTTT. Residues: CASSSRPTGNNSPLHF.

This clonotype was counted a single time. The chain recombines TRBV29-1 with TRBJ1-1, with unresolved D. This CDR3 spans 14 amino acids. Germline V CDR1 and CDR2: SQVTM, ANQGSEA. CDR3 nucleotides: TGCAGTTACCAAGCGGGCTACGGGAACACTGAAGCTTTCTTT. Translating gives CSYQAGYGNTEAFF. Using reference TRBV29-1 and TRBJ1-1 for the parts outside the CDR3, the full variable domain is SAVISQKPSRDICQRGTSLTIQCQVDSQVTMMFWYRQQPGQSLTLIATANQGSEATYESGFVIDKFPISRPNLTFSTLTVSNMSPEDSSIYLCSYQAGYGNTEAFFGQGTRLTVV.

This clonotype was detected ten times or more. CDR3 DNA: TGTGCCAGCAGCTTGCGCGGTCTTGAAGCTTTCTTT. Protein product: CASSLRGLEAFF. The chain links TRBV5-5 to TRBJ1-1; no clear D. The V end lost 1 base, the J end lost 7 bases, and 8 bases lay between the germline ends. Per germline, CDR1 SGHKS and CDR2 YYEKEE (reference sequence). This CDR3 has 12 residues.